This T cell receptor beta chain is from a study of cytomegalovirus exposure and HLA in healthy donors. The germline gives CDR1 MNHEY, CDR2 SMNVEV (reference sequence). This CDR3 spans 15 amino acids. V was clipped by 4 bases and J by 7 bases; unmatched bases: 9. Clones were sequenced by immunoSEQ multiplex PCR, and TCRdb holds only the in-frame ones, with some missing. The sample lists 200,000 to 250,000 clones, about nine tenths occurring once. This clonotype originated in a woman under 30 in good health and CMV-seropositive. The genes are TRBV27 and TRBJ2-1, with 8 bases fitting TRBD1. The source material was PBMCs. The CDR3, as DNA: TGTGCCAGCAGTTCGCCAGGACAGGGTAAGAATGAGCAGTTCTTC. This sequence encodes CASSSPGQGKNEQFF.